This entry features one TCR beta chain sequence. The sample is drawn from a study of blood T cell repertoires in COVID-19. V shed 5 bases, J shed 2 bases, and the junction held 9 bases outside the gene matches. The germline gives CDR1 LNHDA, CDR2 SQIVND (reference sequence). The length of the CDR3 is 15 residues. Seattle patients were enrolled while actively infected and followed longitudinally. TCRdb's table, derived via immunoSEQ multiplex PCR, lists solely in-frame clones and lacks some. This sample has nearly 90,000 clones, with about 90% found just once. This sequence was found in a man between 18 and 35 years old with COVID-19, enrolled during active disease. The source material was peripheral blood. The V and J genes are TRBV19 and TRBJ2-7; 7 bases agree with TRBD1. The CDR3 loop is CASSPARQGAYEQYF. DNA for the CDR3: TGTGCCAGTAGTCCGGCTCGACAGGGAGCCTACGAGCAGTACTTC.